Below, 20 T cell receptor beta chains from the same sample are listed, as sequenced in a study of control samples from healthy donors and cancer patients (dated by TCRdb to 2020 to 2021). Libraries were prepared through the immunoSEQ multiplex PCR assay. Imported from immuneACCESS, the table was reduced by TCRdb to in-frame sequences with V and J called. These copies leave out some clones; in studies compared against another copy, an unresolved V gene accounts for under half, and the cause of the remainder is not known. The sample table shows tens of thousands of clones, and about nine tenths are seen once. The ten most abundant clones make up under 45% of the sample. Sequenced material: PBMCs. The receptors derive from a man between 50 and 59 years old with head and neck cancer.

For the CDR3, the DNA is TGTGCCAGCAGCCAGGGCCAGGGCCGGATGGGGCTCTATGGCTACACCTTC. This translates into CASSQGQGRMGLYGYTF. The V gene is TRBV14, the J gene TRBJ1-2, with D possibly TRBD1 on 5 matching bases. The germline V gene encodes CDR1 SGHDN and CDR2 FVKESK. V lost 3 bases, J lost 4 bases, and 21 bases lay in between. The CDR3 consists of 17 residues.

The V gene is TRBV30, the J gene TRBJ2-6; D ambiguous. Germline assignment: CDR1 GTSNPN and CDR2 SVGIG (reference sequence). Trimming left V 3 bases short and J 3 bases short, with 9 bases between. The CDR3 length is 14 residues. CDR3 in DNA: TGTGCCTGGAGCGTTAGGGTTGGGGCCAACGTCCTGACTTTC. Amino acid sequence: CAWSVRVGANVLTF.

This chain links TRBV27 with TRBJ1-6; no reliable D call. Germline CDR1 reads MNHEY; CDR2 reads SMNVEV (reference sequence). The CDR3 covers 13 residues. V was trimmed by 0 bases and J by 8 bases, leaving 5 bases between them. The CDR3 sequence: CASSLSPYSPLHF. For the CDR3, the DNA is TGTGCCAGCAGTTTATCCCCCTATTCACCCCTCCACTTT.

The CDR3 here is CASSLRVGWTEAFF. CDR3 nucleotide sequence: TGTGCCAGCAGTCTCAGGGTCGGTTGGACTGAAGCTTTCTTT. J is TRBJ1-1 and V is TRBV27; D may be TRBD1 (5 bases). The CDR3 loop spans 14 amino acids. The V gene lost 5 bases and the J gene lost 5 bases, with 15 bases spanning the gap. Germline V lookup: CDR1 MNHEY, CDR2 SMNVEV (reference sequence).

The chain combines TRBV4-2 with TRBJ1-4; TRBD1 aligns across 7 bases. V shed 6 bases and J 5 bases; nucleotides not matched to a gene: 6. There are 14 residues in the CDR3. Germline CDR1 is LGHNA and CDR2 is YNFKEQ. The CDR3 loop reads CASRQQGQNEKLFF. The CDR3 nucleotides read TGTGCCAGCAGGCAACAGGGGCAGAATGAAAAACTGTTTTTT.

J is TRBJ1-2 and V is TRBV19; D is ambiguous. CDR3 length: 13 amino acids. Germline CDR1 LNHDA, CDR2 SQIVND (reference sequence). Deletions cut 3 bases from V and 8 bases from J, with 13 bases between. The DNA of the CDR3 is TGTGCCAGTAGTATTGGGTCCGGCCTCGGCTACACCTTC. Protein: CASSIGSGLGYTF.

The CDR3 is CASSQWGTGGSDTQYF. Written as DNA, the CDR3 is TGCGCCAGCAGCCAATGGGGGACAGGGGGTTCAGATACGCAGTATTTT. The genes are TRBV4-3 and TRBJ2-3; 11 positions agree with TRBD1. This CDR3 comprises 16 residues. Germline loops: CDR1 LGHNA, CDR2 YSLEER. V was pared by 2 bases and J by 4 bases, with 5 bases of the junction left unmatched.

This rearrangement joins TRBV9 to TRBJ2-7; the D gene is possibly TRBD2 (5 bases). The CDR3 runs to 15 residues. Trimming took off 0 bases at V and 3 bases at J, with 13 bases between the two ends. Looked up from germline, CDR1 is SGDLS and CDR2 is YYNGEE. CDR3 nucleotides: TGTGCCAGCAGCGTAGAAACTAGTTTCGACTACGAGCAGTACTTC. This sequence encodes CASSVETSFDYEQYF.

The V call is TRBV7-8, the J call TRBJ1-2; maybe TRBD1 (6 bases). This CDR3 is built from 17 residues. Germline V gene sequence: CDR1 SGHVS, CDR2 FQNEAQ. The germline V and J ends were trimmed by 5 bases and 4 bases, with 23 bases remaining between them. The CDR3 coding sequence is TGTGCCAGCAGCCATAGAAGGACAGCTCCAACCCTCTATGGCTACACCTTC. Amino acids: CASSHRRTAPTLYGYTF.

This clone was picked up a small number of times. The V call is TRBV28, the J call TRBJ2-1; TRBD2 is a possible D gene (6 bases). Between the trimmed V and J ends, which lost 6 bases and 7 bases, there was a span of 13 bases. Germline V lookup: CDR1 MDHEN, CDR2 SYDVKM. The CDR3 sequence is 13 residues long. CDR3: CASRPRLVNEQFF. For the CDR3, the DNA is TGTGCCAGCAGGCCTAGACTAGTAAATGAGCAGTTCTTC.

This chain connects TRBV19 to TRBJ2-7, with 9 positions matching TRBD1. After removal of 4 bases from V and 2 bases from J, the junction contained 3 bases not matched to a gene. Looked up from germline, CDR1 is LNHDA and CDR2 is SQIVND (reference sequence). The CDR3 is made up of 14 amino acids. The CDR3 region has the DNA TGTGCCAGTAGTAGGGGGACAGGGCCCTACGAGCAGTACTTC. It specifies CASSRGTGPYEQYF.

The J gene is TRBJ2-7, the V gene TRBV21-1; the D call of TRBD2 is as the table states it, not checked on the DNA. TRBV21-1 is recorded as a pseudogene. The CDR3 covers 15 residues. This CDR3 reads CASSKRGGTVEEQYF. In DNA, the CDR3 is TGTGCCAGCAGCAAAAGGGGAGGGACGGTGGAAGAGCAGTACTTC.

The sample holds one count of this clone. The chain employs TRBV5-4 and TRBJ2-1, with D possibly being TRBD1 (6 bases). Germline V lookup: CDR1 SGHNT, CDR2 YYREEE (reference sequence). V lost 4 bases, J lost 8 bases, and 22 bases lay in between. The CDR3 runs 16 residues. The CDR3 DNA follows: TGTGCCAGCAGCCTTCCGACGACAGACAGGTGGGATGAGCAGTTCTTC. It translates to CASSLPTTDRWDEQFF.

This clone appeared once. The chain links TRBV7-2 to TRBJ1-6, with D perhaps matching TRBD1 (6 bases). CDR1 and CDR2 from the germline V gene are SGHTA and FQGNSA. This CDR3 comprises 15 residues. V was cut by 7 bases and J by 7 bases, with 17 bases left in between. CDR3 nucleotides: TGTGCCAGCACCGGACAGCTACTGAAGAATTCACCCCTCCACTTT. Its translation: CASTGQLLKNSPLHF.

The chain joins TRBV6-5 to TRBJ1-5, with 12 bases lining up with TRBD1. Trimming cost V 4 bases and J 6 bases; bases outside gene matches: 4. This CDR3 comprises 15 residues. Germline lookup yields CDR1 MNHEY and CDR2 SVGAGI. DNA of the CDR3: TGTGCCAGCAGTTCCGGGACAGGGGGCCTTCAGCCCCAGCATTTT. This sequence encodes CASSSGTGGLQPQHF.

The CDR3 spells CASSRGAGATYYNEQFF. CDR3 nucleotide sequence: TGTGCCAGCAGCCGCGGAGCGGGAGCGACCTACTACAATGAGCAGTTCTTC. V gene TRBV3-1 (or the pseudogene TRBV3-2) combines with J gene TRBJ2-1, with 8 bases identical to TRBD2. The CDR3 has 17 amino acids. V trimming: 4 bases; J trimming: 3 bases; junction bases outside the gene matches: 11. In germline, CDR1 is LGHDT, CDR2 YNNKEL (reference sequence).

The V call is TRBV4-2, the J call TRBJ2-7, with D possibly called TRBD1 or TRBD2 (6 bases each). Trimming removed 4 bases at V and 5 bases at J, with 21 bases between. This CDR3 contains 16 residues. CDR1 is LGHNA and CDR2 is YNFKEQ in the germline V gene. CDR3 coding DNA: TGTGCCAGCAGCCTAGGGGGGCGGGGTAGTCGAGACGAGCAGTACTTC. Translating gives CASSLGGRGSRDEQYF.

CDR3 in DNA: TGTGCCAGCAGAGGGACTAGCTATTCCTACGAGCAGTACTTC. The encoded protein is CASRGTSYSYEQYF. The chain uses TRBV6-5 and TRBJ2-7, with TRBD2 matching 9 bases. There are 14 residues in the CDR3. Germline V CDR1 and CDR2: MNHEY, SVGAGI. V trimming: 6 bases; J trimming: 1 base; junction bases outside the gene matches: 4.

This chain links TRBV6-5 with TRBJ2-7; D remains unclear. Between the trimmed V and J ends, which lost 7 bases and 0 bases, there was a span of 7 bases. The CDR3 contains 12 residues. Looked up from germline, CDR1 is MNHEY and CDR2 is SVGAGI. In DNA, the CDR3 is TGTGCCAGCAAACAGAACTCCTACGAGCAGTACTTC. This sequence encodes CASKQNSYEQYF.

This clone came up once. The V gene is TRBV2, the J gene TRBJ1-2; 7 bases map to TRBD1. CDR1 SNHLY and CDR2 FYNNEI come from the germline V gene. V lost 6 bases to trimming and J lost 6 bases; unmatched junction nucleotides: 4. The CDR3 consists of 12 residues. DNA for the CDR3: TGTGCCAGCAGCCCGGGACAGAATGGCTACACCTTC. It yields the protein CASSPGQNGYTF.